Listed here are 29 T cell receptor beta chains from one sample, sequenced in a study of T cells in Graves' hyperthyroidism and ophthalmopathy. TCR beta CDR3 regions were amplified from RNA transcripts. The HTBI primer set served for first-round RT-PCR of the TCR CDR3. TCRdb reprocessed the multiplex PCR reads via MiXCR and lists one record per CDR3 protein. The sample consists of a few hundred thousand distinct CDR3 sequences, 12% to 15% of them appearing once. What was sequenced was blood. The receptors shown here come from a woman under 30 with Graves' hyperthyroidism.

This clonotype was seen a single time. The chain carries TRBV20-1 and TRBJ2-5; the match to TRBD2 covers 11 bases. V lost 4 bases and J lost 4; bases outside the gene matches: 8. In germline, CDR1 is DFQATT, CDR2 SNEGSKA (reference sequence). This CDR3 contains 15 residues. This CDR3 is CSANKIAGGLETQYF. CDR3 coding DNA: TGCAGTGCTAATAAAATAGCGGGAGGGTTAGAGACCCAGTACTTC.

This clonotype was seen ten or more times. This chain joins TRBV7-2 and TRBJ2-3; 8 bases agree with TRBD2. The CDR3 extends over 16 amino acids. CDR1 and CDR2 from the germline V gene are SGHTA and FQGNSA. Trimming took 4 bases from V and 4 from J; bases not matched to a gene: 10. CDR3 DNA sequence: TGTGCCAGCAGCTCGCCAGCGGGAGAAATCCCAGATACGCAGTATTTT. Protein sequence: CASSSPAGEIPDTQYF. Full variable domain (rest looked up from reference TRBV7-2 and TRBJ2-3): GAGVSQSPSNKVTEKGKDVELRCDPISGHTALYWYRQSLGQGLEFLIYFQGNSAPDKSGLPSDRFSAERTGGSVSTLTIQRTQQEDSAVYLCASSSPAGEIPDTQYFGPGTRLTVL.

For this clonotype: A clone one base away is much larger, so this may be a read error. The CDR3 spells CAASDSGHLSYEQYF. The CDR3 DNA follows: TGTGCCGCCAGTGACTCGGGACACCTTTCCTACGAGCAGTACTTC. The chain links TRBV24-1 to TRBJ2-7; perhaps TRBD1 as D (6 bases). CDR1 KGHDR and CDR2 SFDVKD come from the germline V gene. CDR3 length: 15 residues.

The chain employs TRBV29-1 and TRBJ2-1; D perhaps matches TRBD2 (5 bases). CDR3 length equals 11 residues. Looked up from germline, CDR1 is SQVTM and CDR2 is ANQGSEA. Trimming cost V 7 bases and J 13 bases, with 17 bases left between them. The CDR3 is CSGEGAGIQFF. As DNA, the CDR3 is TGCAGCGGTGAGGGTGCTGGGATTCAGTTCTTC.

This clonotype was recorded many times. The chain recombines TRBV3-1 with TRBJ2-7; maybe TRBD2 (7 bases). The CDR3 runs 16 residues. Trimming removed 4 bases from V and 5 bases from J, with 21 bases in between. The germline gives CDR1 LGHDT, CDR2 YNNKEL (reference sequence). The CDR3 protein is CASSPHGGRESHEQYF. The CDR3, as DNA: TGTGCCAGCAGCCCCCACGGGGGGCGGGAGTCCCACGAGCAGTACTTC.

In this sample, this clonotype turned up many times. The V call is TRBV12-3 or TRBV12-4, the J call TRBJ2-7, with D uncertain. The CDR3 covers 15 residues. Trimming shortened V by 6 bases and J by 1 base, and 16 bases separated the two germline ends. For the CDR3, the DNA is TGTGCCAGCAGGGTCCTTGGAGTCATTTCCTACGAGCAGTACTTC. Its translation: CASRVLGVISYEQYF.

The sample holds many counts of this clonotype. The rearrangement links TRBV3-1 to TRBJ1-1; tentatively, D is TRBD1 (5 bases). CDR1 LGHDT and CDR2 YNNKEL come from the germline V gene (reference sequence). The CDR3 is 13 residues long. Trimming cost V 1 base and J 4 bases, with 7 bases left between them. CDR3 in DNA: TGTGCCAGCAGCCAAGGGGGCGGCACTGAAGCTTTCTTT. Its protein is CASSQGGGTEAFF.

As concerns this clonotype: A read error may produce the germline difference seen at one junction end. The rearrangement joins TRBV5-4 to TRBJ2-1; D is perhaps TRBD2 (5 bases). CDR1 SGHNT and CDR2 YYREEE come from the germline V gene (reference sequence). The CDR3 is made up of 14 amino acids. Here the CDR3 DNA reads TGTGCCAGCAGCTTGGGACGAGGAGGAGATGAGCAGTCCTTC. Translated: CASSLGRGGDEQSF. Full variable domain (remainder filled in from reference TRBV5-4 and TRBJ2-1): ETGVTQSPTHLIKTRGQQVTLRCSSQSGHNTVSWYQQALGQGPQFIFQYYREEENGRGNFPPRFSGLQFPNYSSELNVNALELDDSALYLCASSLGRGGDEQSFGPGTRLTVL.

This clonotype has at least ten counts. The rearrangement joins TRBV30 to TRBJ2-7; 7 bases line up with TRBD1. Germline CDR1 and CDR2: GTSNPN and SVGIG (reference sequence). The CDR3 extends over 13 amino acids. The J segment lost 3 bases and the V segment lost 2 bases, leaving 4 bases of the junction unmatched. This chain's CDR3 is CAWSLTGVYEQYF. In DNA, the CDR3 is TGTGCCTGGAGTCTTACAGGGGTCTACGAGCAGTACTTC. The full variable domain, rest sourced from reference TRBV30 and TRBJ2-7, is SQTIHQWPATLVQPVGSPLSLECTVEGTSNPNLYWYRQAAGRGLQLLFYSVGIGQISSEVPQNLSASRPQDRQFILSSKKLLLSDSGFYLCAWSLTGVYEQYFGPGTRLTVT.

This clonotype was seen at least ten times. The chain uses TRBV12-3 or TRBV12-4 and TRBJ1-6, with D hard to call. With 2 bases removed from V and 0 bases from J, the gap between germline ends came to 5 bases. This CDR3 region has 15 residues. The CDR3 region is CASSLMGSYNSPLHF. The CDR3 DNA follows: TGTGCCAGCAGTTTAATGGGCTCCTATAATTCACCCCTCCACTTT.

This clonotype came up many times. This sequence joins TRBV6-2 or TRBV6-3 and TRBJ2-7; no clear D. CDR3 size: 11 residues. The germline CDR1 and CDR2 sequences are MNHEY and SVGEGT. The germline V and J ends were trimmed by 8 bases and 7 bases, with 12 bases remaining between them. As DNA, the CDR3 is TGTGCCAGCGAAAAAGCGCGGGAGCAGTACTTC. This gives the protein CASEKAREQYF.

This clonotype was recorded many times. The chain carries TRBV20-1 and TRBJ2-2; 12 bases are a match to TRBD2. V was clipped by 1 base and J by 8 bases; unmatched bases: 2. Germline assignment: CDR1 DFQATT and CDR2 SNEGSKA (reference sequence). This CDR3 has 14 amino acids. CDR3 protein: CSARGTSGIGELFF. For the CDR3, the DNA is TGCAGTGCTAGAGGGACTAGCGGGATAGGGGAGCTGTTTTTT.

This clonotype was seen at least ten times. The chain uses TRBV28 and TRBJ2-1; 13 bases align to TRBD2. V trimming: 5 bases; J trimming: 5 bases; junction bases outside the gene matches: 3. From germline, CDR1 is MDHEN and CDR2 SYDVKM. There are 15 residues in the CDR3. CDR3 in DNA: TGTGCCAGCAGTAAACTAGCGGGAGGGCACAATGAGCAGTTCTTC. Translated: CASSKLAGGHNEQFF.

Points on this clonotype: This may be a read error: a much more frequent sequence differs by one nucleotide. V is TRBV5-1 and J is TRBJ1-1; perhaps TRBD1 as D (5 bases). The V gene's germline CDR1 is SGHRS and CDR2 YFSETQ. CDR3 length equals 13 residues. CDR3 residues: CASSLKEDTGAFF. The CDR3 DNA is TGCGCCAGCAGCTTAAAAGAGGACACTGGAGCTTTCTTT.

V and J are TRBV7-9 and TRBJ1-1; the D gene is possibly TRBD1 (6 bases). CDR3 length: 15 amino acids. V lost 4 bases and J 4 bases, leaving 16 bases between the germline ends. CDR1 SEHNR and CDR2 FQNEAQ come from the germline V gene (reference sequence). CDR3 sequence: CASSSTGSRFTEAFF. In DNA form, the CDR3 reads TGTGCCAGCAGCTCCACAGGGTCACGCTTCACTGAAGCTTTCTTT.

About this clonotype: A read error may account for a junction end that differs from germline. The genes are TRBV5-1 and TRBJ2-6, with D perhaps TRBD1 or TRBD2 (5 bases each). Germline lookup yields CDR1 SGHRS and CDR2 YFSETQ. The CDR3 is 17 amino acids. CDR3 residues: CASSLGGSLQGANVLAF. The CDR3 DNA follows: TGCGCCAGCAGCTTGGGGGGGTCCCTCCAAGGGGCCAACGTCCTGGCTTTC.

Many counts were recorded for this clonotype. The chain links TRBV6-1 to TRBJ2-1, with 10 bases aligning to TRBD2. CDR3 length: 16 amino acids. The junction had 8 bases not matched to a gene; V was cut back by 5 bases and J by 4 bases. CDR1 and CDR2 from the germline V gene are MNHNS and SASEGT. The CDR3 here is CASSTIAGGGYNEQFF. The CDR3 DNA is TGTGCCAGCAGTACCATAGCGGGAGGCGGATACAATGAGCAGTTCTTC.

This clonotype was seen ten or more times. The V gene is TRBV18, the J gene TRBJ2-1; TRBD1 matches at 7 bases. This CDR3 is 16 amino acids long. Looked up from germline, CDR1 is KGHSH and CDR2 is LQKENI. V shed 2 bases, J shed 2 bases, and the junction held 6 bases outside the gene matches. In nucleotides, the CDR3 is TGTGCCAGCTCACCAAAGGACAGGCCCGCCTACAATGAGCAGTTCTTC. It translates to CASSPKDRPAYNEQFF. Looking up the rest from reference TRBV18 and TRBJ2-1 gives the full variable domain: NAGVMQNPRHLVRRRGQEARLRCSPMKGHSHVYWYRQLPEEGLKFMVYLQKENIIDESGMPKERFSAEFPKEGPSILRIQQVVRGDSAAYFCASSPKDRPAYNEQFFGPGTRLTVL.

This clonotype has ten or more counts. The chain carries TRBV12-3 or TRBV12-4 and TRBJ1-2; no reliable D call. V dropped 10 bases and J dropped 5 bases, with 11 bases sitting between them. The CDR3 length is 11 residues. CDR3 sequence: CATETRYGYTF. CDR3 in DNA: TGTGCCACCGAGACCCGGTATGGCTACACCTTC.

The chain combines TRBV19 with TRBJ2-7, with D possibly TRBD2 on 5 matching bases. Germline CDR1 and CDR2: LNHDA and SQIVND (reference sequence). This CDR3 is 14 amino acids long. Trimming removed 6 bases from V and 2 bases from J, with 14 bases in between. The CDR3: CASSPRGLTYEQYF. In DNA, the CDR3 is TGTGCCAGTAGCCCGAGAGGGCTGACCTACGAGCAGTACTTC.

This clonotype came up many times. The chain combines TRBV7-2 with TRBJ1-6; no clear D gene. V was shortened by 3 bases and J by 5 bases, with 8 bases between the two germline ends. The CDR3 has 14 residues. The germline V gene encodes CDR1 SGHTA and CDR2 FQGNSA. This chain's CDR3 is CASSFDGDNSPLHF. CDR3 in DNA: TGTGCCAGCAGCTTTGACGGGGATAATTCACCCCTCCACTTT.

The V and J genes are TRBV19 and TRBJ2-1; D perhaps matches TRBD1 (5 bases). The germline V gene encodes CDR1 LNHDA and CDR2 SQIVND (reference sequence). The germline V and J ends were trimmed by 0 bases and 2 bases, with 11 bases remaining between them. The CDR3 totals 16 residues. The CDR3 loop is CASSIERETAYNEQFF. CDR3 nucleotide sequence: TGTGCCAGTAGTATAGAACGAGAGACAGCCTACAATGAGCAGTTCTTC.

The rearrangement links TRBV7-6 to TRBJ1-2, with TRBD1 identical over 9 bases. This CDR3 has 15 amino acids. The germline gives CDR1 SGHVS, CDR2 FNYEAQ. After removal of 8 bases from V and 4 bases from J, the junction contained 11 bases not matched to a gene. In DNA form, the CDR3 reads TGTGCCAGCGGGGACAGGGATCATAGTAGCTATGGCTACACCTTC. Amino acid sequence: CASGDRDHSSYGYTF.

The V gene is TRBV7-2, the J gene TRBJ1-2; D gene unclear. Trimming took 1 base from V and 4 from J, leaving 10 bases between them. This CDR3 region has 14 residues. CDR1 and CDR2 from the germline V gene are SGHTA and FQGNSA. CDR3 amino acids: CASSLDREFYGYTF. The CDR3 nucleotides are TGTGCCAGCAGCTTAGACCGGGAGTTCTATGGCTACACCTTC.

A word on this clonotype: A read error may be the cause here, since a much bigger clone is one base away. Because the CDR3 is missing its conserved closing phenylalanine or tryptophan, this is likely a read error. This sequence joins TRBV18 and TRBJ2-7, with D possibly being TRBD2 (5 bases). This CDR3 contains 12 residues. V was clipped by 1 base and J by 6 bases, with 7 bases between them. Germline CDR1 reads KGHSH; CDR2 reads LQKENI. This CDR3 reads CASSPQGAEQYL. The CDR3 nucleotides read TGTGCCAGCTCACCACAGGGAGCCGAGCAGTACCTC.

This clonotype was seen repeatedly, ten times or more. This sequence joins TRBV6-1 and TRBJ2-1, with 8 bases identical to TRBD1. Germline V CDR1 and CDR2: MNHNS, SASEGT. CDR3 length: 16 amino acids. Trimming cost V 2 bases and J 0 bases; bases outside gene matches: 3. In DNA, the CDR3 is TGTGCCAGCAGTGAAATCAGGGGGCCCTCCTACAATGAGCAGTTCTTC. Its translation: CASSEIRGPSYNEQFF.

The V and J genes are TRBV4-1 and TRBJ1-2; D gene ambiguous. Trimming left V 0 bases short and J 4 bases short, with 15 bases between. Germline lookup yields CDR1 MGHRA and CDR2 YSYEKL. The CDR3 totals 16 residues. CDR3 bases: TGCGCCAGCAGCCAAGAAAGTTCGCGCCTACGCTATGGCTACACCTTC. Protein product: CASSQESSRLRYGYTF.

Ten or more counts support this clonotype. The chain couples TRBV28 to TRBJ1-1, with 7 bases that match TRBD1. CDR1 MDHEN and CDR2 SYDVKM come from the germline V gene. The CDR3 spans 11 residues. Losses at the gene ends were 6 bases for V and 11 bases for J; bases not matched to a gene: 6. The CDR3: CASRTGRRAFF. The DNA of the CDR3 is TGTGCCAGCAGGACAGGGCGGCGGGCTTTCTTT.

At least ten counts were recorded for this clonotype. This chain uses TRBV20-1 with TRBJ2-7; 9 bases agree with TRBD2. The V segment lost 1 base and the J segment 3 bases; nucleotides outside the gene matches: 1. The CDR3 loop spans 13 amino acids. Germline-derived CDR1 and CDR2 are DFQATT and SNEGSKA (reference sequence). CDR3 loop: CSARGLADYEQYF. The CDR3 bases are TGCAGTGCTAGAGGACTAGCGGACTACGAGCAGTACTTC.